Detailed here is one T cell receptor (beta chain). The data stem from a study of blood T cell repertoires in COVID-19. Study at large: Material from acute and convalescent COVID-19 was sourced from the United States, Italy and Spain. Sources were T cells, B-cell-depleted T cells, or PBMCs; the material itself was cDNA or gDNA.

Looked up from germline, CDR1 is SEHNR and CDR2 is FQNEAQ (reference sequence). With 0 bases clipped from V and 3 bases from J, the junction kept 4 bases outside the gene matches. CDR3 size: 16 residues. Assay used: immunoSEQ multiplex PCR; TCRdb lists only in-frame clones, some missing. This table has about 200,000 clones, about nine tenths appearing once. This clonotype originated in an older man with acute or convalescent COVID-19. The rearrangement uses TRBV7-9 and TRBJ2-1; 8 positions match TRBD1. Sequenced material: peripheral blood. The DNA for the CDR3 is TGTGCCAGCAGCTTAGCGCCAGGACAGGGCTACAATGAGCAGTTCTTC. Translating it yields CASSLAPGQGYNEQFF. Full variable domain (rest looked up from reference TRBV7-9 and TRBJ2-1): DTGVSQNPRHKITKRGQNVTFRCDPISEHNRLYWYRQTLGQGPEFLTYFQNEAQLEKSRLLSDRFSAERPKGSFSTLEIQRTEQGDSAMYLCASSLAPGQGYNEQFFGPGTRLTVL.